Listed below are T cell receptor beta chains from one sample, sequenced in a study of T cells in localized non-small cell lung cancer. Generated by immunoSEQ multiplex PCR, the TCRdb table keeps only in-frame clones and is missing some. This table holds around 36,000 clones, roughly 79% found once. The sequencing here drew on peripheral blood mononuclear cells, taken before any cancer treatment. The receptors derive from a male donor at least 60 years old with stage II lung adenocarcinoma. The CDR3 runs from the conserved cysteine through the conserved F or W. Each record gives: D gene, clone size, V gene, CDR3 length, J gene, CDR3 DNA, CDR3 protein. A D gene is named only where the DNA matches it firmly. Not all rows give a size; the values are once, few, many and, for expanded clones, a class.

D: TRBD1; size: NA; V: TRBV18; length: 14; J: TRBJ1-1; DNA: TGTGCCAGCTCACTTCAGGGGGATCGAACTGAAGCTTTCTTT; CDR3: CASSLQGDRTEAFF
D: NA; size: NA; V: TRBV19; length: 22; J: TRBJ1-5; DNA: TGTGCCAGTAGCTCACGACTCCCCGTATTGGCAGGGGCGCTGGCGGGGCATCAGCCCCAGCATTTT; CDR3: CASSSRLPVLAGALAGHQPQHF
D: NA; size: NA; V: TRBV7-2; length: 15; J: TRBJ2-7; DNA: TGTGCCAGCAGCTTAGGGTCACTGCAGAAATACGAGCAGTACTTC; CDR3: CASSLGSLQKYEQYF
D: NA; size: NA; V: TRBV2; length: 14; J: TRBJ2-7; DNA: TGTGCCAGCAGTGAAGAGAGGGCATCCTACGAGCAGTACTTC; CDR3: CASSEERASYEQYF
D: NA; size: NA; V: TRBV30; length: 12; J: TRBJ2-5; DNA: TGTGCCTGGAGTGGAAGAGGGGAGACCCAGTACTTC; CDR3: CAWSGRGETQYF
D: TRBD1; size: NA; V: TRBV7-2; length: 12; J: TRBJ1-5; DNA: TGTGCCAGCAGCGAAGCTTGGACAGGGATCCATTTT; CDR3: CASSEAWTGIHF
D: TRBD2; size: few; V: TRBV4-1; length: 16; J: TRBJ2-5; DNA: TGCGCCAGCAGCCAAGTAGGAGGCGGGGGACAAGAGACCCAGTACTTC; CDR3: CASSQVGGGGQETQYF
D: NA; size: NA; V: TRBV19; length: 14; J: TRBJ1-1; DNA: TGTGCCAGTAGTACCCTTTTGGGCCTTACTGAAGCTTTCTTT; CDR3: CASSTLLGLTEAFF
D: TRBD2; size: NA; V: TRBV2; length: 14; J: TRBJ2-2; DNA: TGTGCATTACGGGGGGGCTCGAACACCGGGGAGCTGTTTTTT; CDR3: CALRGGSNTGELFF
D: NA; size: NA; V: TRBV30; length: 14; J: TRBJ2-5; DNA: TGTGCCTGGAAGGGGGACCCAAGAGTGGAGACCCAGTACTTC; CDR3: CAWKGDPRVETQYF
D: TRBD1; size: NA; V: TRBV5-1; length: 14; J: TRBJ2-7; DNA: TGCGCCAGCAGCCCTGGGGACAGTCCCTACGAGCAGTACTTC; CDR3: CASSPGDSPYEQYF
D: TRBD2; size: NA; V: TRBV10-3; length: 13; J: TRBJ2-7; DNA: TGTGCCATCGGACTAGCGGGAGAGAACGAGCAGTACTTC; CDR3: CAIGLAGENEQYF
D: TRBD2; size: NA; V: TRBV6-5; length: 14; J: TRBJ2-7; DNA: TGTGCCAGCAGCGTTGTCGGGGGAGGGAGAGAGCAGTACTTC; CDR3: CASSVVGGGREQYF
D: NA; size: NA; V: TRBV11-2; length: 14; J: TRBJ1-3; DNA: TGTGCCAGCAGCTTAGGGATAATTGGAAACACCATATATTTT; CDR3: CASSLGIIGNTIYF
D: TRBD1; size: NA; V: TRBV7-2; length: 14; J: TRBJ2-7; DNA: TGTGCCAGCAGCGGACAGGGGGCCTCCTACGAGCAGTACTTC; CDR3: CASSGQGASYEQYF
D: NA; size: NA; V: TRBV28; length: 15; J: TRBJ1-5; DNA: TGTGCCAGCAGTCCAGTGGACGGGACCGATCAGCCCCAGCATTTT; CDR3: CASSPVDGTDQPQHF
D: NA; size: NA; V: TRBV6-4; length: 14; J: TRBJ2-2; DNA: TGTGCCAGCAGCCCTAACAGGGACACCGGGGAGCTGTTTTTT; CDR3: CASSPNRDTGELFF
D: NA; size: NA; V: TRBV18; length: 14; J: TRBJ1-5; DNA: TGTGCCAGCTCACCACAAAGGGTGGGTCAGCCCCAGCATTTT; CDR3: CASSPQRVGQPQHF
D: NA; size: NA; V: TRBV5-5; length: 16; J: TRBJ2-2; DNA: TGTGCCAGCAACTTGCCGGGACTATCAGGGGGCGGGGAGCTGTTTTTT; CDR3: CASNLPGLSGGGELFF
D: NA; size: NA; V: TRBV30; length: 13; J: TRBJ1-6; DNA: TGTGCCTGGAGTACAAACACGCGGGCACCCCTCCACTTT; CDR3: CAWSTNTRAPLHF
D: NA; size: NA; V: TRBV29-1; length: 12; J: TRBJ1-1; DNA: TGCAGCGTTGAAGATGGAGCCGCCAGAGCTTTCTTT; CDR3: CSVEDGAARAFF
D: TRBD1; size: NA; V: TRBV5-6; length: 15; J: TRBJ2-5; DNA: TGTGCCAGCAGCTTGCTTCGGGACAGGGGGGAGACCCAGTACTTC; CDR3: CASSLLRDRGETQYF
D: TRBD1; size: NA; V: TRBV18; length: 14; J: TRBJ2-7; DNA: TGTGCCAGCTCAAAACAGGGGGCCGATTACGAGCAGTACTTC; CDR3: CASSKQGADYEQYF
D: NA; size: NA; V: TRBV7-6; length: 12; J: TRBJ1-3; DNA: TGTGCCAGCAGCTTAGTGGCGGAGCAGGGGCATTGG; CDR3: CASSLVAEQGHW
D: TRBD2; size: NA; V: TRBV5-1; length: 18; J: TRBJ2-1; DNA: TGCGCCAGCAGCTTGGCCCTAGCGGGAGGTAATTCCTACAATGAGCAGTTCTTC; CDR3: CASSLALAGGNSYNEQFF
D: TRBD2; size: few; V: TRBV7-6; length: 15; J: TRBJ2-7; DNA: TGTGCCAGCAGCCTTGGACTAGCGGGGACCTACGAGCAGTACTTC; CDR3: CASSLGLAGTYEQYF
D: TRBD1; size: once; V: TRBV27; length: 17; J: TRBJ2-1; DNA: TGTGCCAGCAGTCCCTCCGGGACAGAGATTTCCTACAATGAGCAGTTCTTC; CDR3: CASSPSGTEISYNEQFF
D: NA; size: NA; V: TRBV9; length: 15; J: TRBJ2-1; DNA: TGTGCCAGCAGCCCCGGACTCAGCTCCTACAATGAGCAGTTCTTC; CDR3: CASSPGLSSYNEQFF
D: TRBD1; size: NA; V: TRBV2; length: 14; J: TRBJ2-7; DNA: TGTGCCAGCAGCTGGGGACAGGGGTACTACGAGCAGTACTTC; CDR3: CASSWGQGYYEQYF
D: NA; size: NA; V: TRBV6-6; length: 12; J: TRBJ1-1; DNA: TGTGCCAGCGGGAGACTGGGTACTGAAGCTTTCTTT; CDR3: CASGRLGTEAFF
D: NA; size: NA; V: TRBV5-8; length: 11; J: TRBJ1-6; DNA: TGTGCCAGCAGCTTAGGATCACCCCTCCACTTT; CDR3: CASSLGSPLHF
D: NA; size: NA; V: TRBV7-2; length: 14; J: TRBJ1-1; DNA: TGTGCCAGCAGCCCTAGCACAGGTAGTACTGAAGCTTTCTTT; CDR3: CASSPSTGSTEAFF
D: NA; size: NA; V: TRBV5-1; length: 16; J: TRBJ2-2; DNA: TGCGCCAGCAGCAGAATGGGATCCGGGGGCACCGGGGAGCTGTTTTTT; CDR3: CASSRMGSGGTGELFF
D: TRBD1; size: few; V: TRBV19; length: 15; J: TRBJ2-5; DNA: TGTGCCAGCCATGGACAGGGGAAAGGTGAAGAGACCCAGTACTTC; CDR3: CASHGQGKGEETQYF
D: NA; size: NA; V: TRBV19; length: 14; J: TRBJ1-2; DNA: TGTGCCAGCTATCAACAGGGTCTTAACTATGGCTACACCTTC; CDR3: CASYQQGLNYGYTF
D: TRBD1; size: NA; V: TRBV2; length: 15; J: TRBJ1-1; DNA: TGTGCCAGCATAGACAGGGGGCATGCGAACACTGAAGCTTTCTTT; CDR3: CASIDRGHANTEAFF
D: TRBD1; size: NA; V: TRBV18; length: 17; J: TRBJ2-5; DNA: TGTGCCAGCTCACCTGTCGGGGGACAGGGGCTGGGGAAGACCCAGTACTTC; CDR3: CASSPVGGQGLGKTQYF
D: NA; size: NA; V: TRBV18; length: 15; J: TRBJ1-5; DNA: TGTGCCAGCTCACGGGCCCCAGATAGCAATCAGCCCCAGCATTTT; CDR3: CASSRAPDSNQPQHF
D: NA; size: NA; V: TRBV28; length: 14; J: TRBJ1-2; DNA: TGTGCCAGCAGTTTACGGGACCTACTCTATGGCTACACCTTC; CDR3: CASSLRDLLYGYTF
D: NA; size: NA; V: TRBV19; length: 15; J: TRBJ1-1; DNA: TGTGCCAGTATTGGGACAACTCTGGGGGACACTGAAGCTTTCTTT; CDR3: CASIGTTLGDTEAFF
D: NA; size: NA; V: TRBV6-5; length: 12; J: TRBJ1-1; DNA: TGTGCCAGCACCCCCGCCCGGGGTGAAGCTTTCTTT; CDR3: CASTPARGEAFF
D: NA; size: NA; V: TRBV7-3; length: 14; J: TRBJ2-3; DNA: TGTGCCAGCAGCTCTCCACCGGAGACAGATACGCAGTATTTT; CDR3: CASSSPPETDTQYF
D: TRBD2; size: NA; V: TRBV7-2; length: 13; J: TRBJ2-7; DNA: TGTGCCAGCAGCTTACTAGCGGCCTACGAGCAGTACTTC; CDR3: CASSLLAAYEQYF
D: TRBD1; size: NA; V: TRBV5-1; length: 15; J: TRBJ1-4; DNA: TGCGCCAGCAGCTTGGAGGGACAGGTTAATGAAAAACTGTTTTTT; CDR3: CASSLEGQVNEKLFF
D: TRBD2; size: NA; V: TRBV7-3; length: 16; J: TRBJ2-5; DNA: TGTGCCAGCAGCCCCGGGACTAGCGGGCCCCAAGAGACCCAGTACTTC; CDR3: CASSPGTSGPQETQYF
D: TRBD2; size: NA; V: TRBV28; length: 16; J: TRBJ2-1; DNA: TGTGCCAGCAGTTTATGGGAACTAGCGGGGTCTAATGAGCAGTTCTTC; CDR3: CASSLWELAGSNEQFF